The 25 T cell receptor beta chains listed next were all sequenced from one sample in a study of blood T cell repertoires in COVID-19. Assay: immunoSEQ multiplex PCR; the TCRdb copy retains only in-frame clones and omits some. The profile shows 60,000 to 75,000 clones, approximately 86% of them singletons. Sequencing was carried out using peripheral blood. Receptor source: a man between 65 and 79 years old with active COVID-19.

V usage is TRBV30 and J usage is TRBJ2-7, with D unclear. The germline CDR1 and CDR2 sequences are GTSNPN and SVGIG (reference sequence). Trimming pared 2 bases from V and 3 bases from J, leaving 8 bases between. This CDR3 has 12 amino acids. This CDR3 is CAWSTSGYEQYF. In nucleotides, the CDR3 is TGTGCCTGGAGTACCTCCGGCTACGAGCAGTACTTC. Using reference TRBV30 and TRBJ2-7 for the parts outside the CDR3, the full variable domain is SQTIHQWPATLVQPVGSPLSLECTVEGTSNPNLYWYRQAAGRGLQLLFYSVGIGQISSEVPQNLSASRPQDRQFILSSKKLLLSDSGFYLCAWSTSGYEQYFGPGTRLTVT.

The CDR3 loop is CASSLGLAGGVDTQYF. As DNA, the CDR3 is TGTGCCAGCAGCTTAGGGCTAGCGGGAGGGGTGGATACGCAGTATTTT. The chain joins TRBV7-2 to TRBJ2-3, with 12 bases that match TRBD2. Trimming removed 1 base from V and 6 bases from J; junction bases left unmatched: 5. The CDR3 runs 16 residues. Germline loops: CDR1 SGHTA, CDR2 FQGNSA.

V and J are TRBV2 and TRBJ2-1, with D possibly TRBD2 on 6 matching bases. Germline-derived CDR1 and CDR2 are SNHLY and FYNNEI. V was cut by 3 bases and J by 4 bases, with 7 bases left in between. This CDR3 is built from 13 residues. The CDR3 is CASSEGLYNEQFF. The CDR3 DNA is TGTGCCAGCAGTGAGGGACTTTACAATGAGCAGTTCTTC.

This chain links TRBV7-3 with TRBJ1-1, with 7 bases identical to TRBD1. The CDR3 length is 15 residues. J gave up 0 bases and V 5 bases, and 6 bases lay outside the gene matches. Looked up from germline, CDR1 is SGHTA and CDR2 is FQGTGA. The CDR3 loop reads CASSPQGPVNTEAFF. The CDR3 bases are TGTGCCAGCAGCCCACAGGGGCCCGTGAACACTGAAGCTTTCTTT.

J is TRBJ1-2 and V is TRBV11-2, with D possibly TRBD1 on 5 matching bases. Trimming cost V 0 bases and J 8 bases, with 19 bases left between them. This CDR3 region has 16 residues. In germline, CDR1 is SGHAT, CDR2 FQNNGV. CDR3 in amino acids: CASSLDLGRRGLGYTF. CDR3 DNA: TGTGCCAGCAGCTTAGATTTGGGACGCCGGGGACTCGGCTACACCTTC.

The chain employs TRBV27 and TRBJ2-1; 10 bases fit TRBD2. Per germline, CDR1 MNHEY and CDR2 SMNVEV (reference sequence). Unmatched junction bases numbered 2, after V lost 7 bases and J lost 2 bases. There are 14 residues in the CDR3. CDR3 sequence (DNA): TGTGCCAGCAACCTAGCGGGAGCCTACAATGAGCAGTTCTTC. Translating it yields CASNLAGAYNEQFF.

This clone was seen a handful of times. The chain couples TRBV21-1 to TRBJ1-1; the table calls TRBD1, which could not be checked here. TRBV21-1 is noted as a pseudogene. The CDR3 contains 15 residues. The CDR3 sequence: CASSPRQGSNTEAFF. Here the CDR3 DNA reads TGTGCCAGCAGCCCCCGACAGGGATCGAACACTGAAGCTTTCTTT.

The rearrangement joins TRBV10-3 to TRBJ2-3, with 7 bases aligning to TRBD2. V lost 0 bases, J lost 3 bases, and 15 bases stayed unmatched. The germline CDR1 and CDR2 sequences are ENHRY and SYGVKD. The CDR3 totals 19 residues. For the CDR3, the DNA is TGTGCCATCAGTGAGTCGGGGAGTGGTCGGGCGGGAGTGACAGATACGCAGTATTTT. Its protein is CAISESGSGRAGVTDTQYF.

V and J are TRBV9 and TRBJ2-1; no clear D gene. The CDR3 is made up of 13 amino acids. Between the trimmed V and J ends, which lost 0 bases and 6 bases, there was a span of 7 bases. The germline V gene encodes CDR1 SGDLS and CDR2 YYNGEE. Here the CDR3 reads CASSVDWANEQFF. In DNA, the CDR3 is TGTGCCAGCAGCGTAGATTGGGCCAATGAGCAGTTCTTC.

The chain links TRBV30 to TRBJ2-5, with 12 bases fitting TRBD2. Unmatched junction bases numbered 7, after V lost 3 bases and J lost 5 bases. The CDR3 has 15 amino acids. CDR1 and CDR2 (germline): GTSNPN, SVGIG (reference sequence). The CDR3 coding sequence is TGTGCCTGGAGCCCCAGACTAGCGGGAGTTGAGACCCAGTACTTC. It specifies CAWSPRLAGVETQYF.

This chain links TRBV6-2 or TRBV6-3 with TRBJ2-3, with a possible D match to TRBD1 (6 bases). Per germline, CDR1 MNHEY and CDR2 SVGEGT. Deletions cut 2 bases from V and 1 base from J, with 7 bases between. The CDR3 sequence is 14 residues long. CDR3: CASSYQGRTDTQYF. In nucleotides, the CDR3 is TGTGCCAGCAGTTACCAGGGGCGCACAGATACGCAGTATTTT.

This chain links TRBV24-1 with TRBJ2-2, with D tentatively TRBD1 (8 bases). CDR3 length: 21 amino acids. Germline V gene data show CDR1 as KGHDR and CDR2 as SFDVKD. The V end was cut by 4 bases, the J end by 3 bases, with 29 bases between. CDR3 nucleotides: TGTGCCACCAGTGACCCTACAGGGGGGGCGTGGGAAGATCGGTACACCGGGGAGCTGTTTTTT. This codes for CATSDPTGGAWEDRYTGELFF.

This chain joins TRBV7-2 and TRBJ1-1; possible D gene TRBD1, 6 bases. Germline lookup yields CDR1 SGHTA and CDR2 FQGNSA. The CDR3 runs 15 residues. Trimming cost V 5 bases and J 0 bases, with 13 bases left between them. CDR3 in DNA: TGTGCCAGCAGCGGCAGGGGTTTCGTGAACACTGAAGCTTTCTTT. This gives the protein CASSGRGFVNTEAFF.

The chain joins TRBV5-1 to TRBJ2-2; 7 bases agree with TRBD1. From germline, CDR1 is SGHRS and CDR2 YFSETQ. This CDR3 is built from 15 residues. V was clipped by 4 bases and J by 1 base; unmatched bases: 4. The CDR3 here is CASSRDRQNTGELFF. The CDR3 DNA sequence: TGCGCCAGCAGCCGGGACAGACAGAACACCGGGGAGCTGTTTTTT.

This clone was seen a few times. The chain is built from TRBV10-3 and TRBJ2-6; no clear D. CDR3 length: 17 residues. Trimming stripped 10 bases from V and 0 bases from J, with 19 bases between. Germline V gives CDR1 ENHRY, CDR2 SYGVKD. In DNA form, the CDR3 reads TGTGCCACCCCGGCAGGCAGGCCCGACTCTGGGGCCAACGTCCTGACTTTC. Amino acids: CATPAGRPDSGANVLTF.

The chain couples TRBV5-6 to TRBJ2-3; 11 nucleotides agree with TRBD2. CDR1 is SGHDT, CDR2 YYEEEE, per germline. CDR3 size: 14 residues. Trimming at V came to 4 bases and at J to 5 bases, leaving 3 bases not matched to a gene. CDR3 residues: CASSRGLAGDTQYF. The CDR3 bases are TGTGCCAGCAGCCGCGGACTAGCGGGAGATACGCAGTATTTT.

This clone appeared once. J is TRBJ1-2 and V is TRBV11-2; tentative D call: TRBD1 (6 bases). The V and J ends lost 5 bases and 8 bases respectively, with 12 bases between them. The V gene's germline CDR1 is SGHAT and CDR2 FQNNGV. The CDR3 is 12 residues long. The CDR3 spells CASSTEGVGYTF. The CDR3 nucleotides read TGTGCCAGCAGCACCGAGGGGGTGGGCTACACCTTC.

The chain uses TRBV11-2 and TRBJ2-7; 11 bases are shared with TRBD1. This CDR3 comprises 15 residues. Germline CDR1 SGHAT, CDR2 FQNNGV. V gave up 5 bases and J gave up 0 bases; unmatched junction bases: 3. The CDR3 loop is CASSTDRGLSYEQYF. The CDR3 DNA is TGTGCCAGCAGCACGGACAGGGGGCTCTCCTACGAGCAGTACTTC.

The chain is built from TRBV19 and TRBJ2-7, with TRBD2 matching 9 bases. From germline, CDR1 is LNHDA and CDR2 SQIVND (reference sequence). The J segment lost 6 bases and the V segment lost 3 bases, leaving 3 bases of the junction unmatched. This CDR3 contains 13 residues. CDR3 region: CASSMGLAVEQYF. CDR3 in DNA: TGTGCCAGTAGTATGGGACTAGCAGTCGAGCAGTACTTC.

This chain joins TRBV9 and TRBJ2-5, with a tentative D call TRBD1 (6 bases). The CDR3 is 14 residues long. The V end was cut by 2 bases, the J end by 5 bases, with 13 bases between. Germline V gives CDR1 SGDLS, CDR2 YYNGEE. CDR3 DNA: TGTGCCAGCAGCGTTGGCAACCAGGGGGAGACCCAGTACTTC. Its protein product is CASSVGNQGETQYF. The complete variable domain, with remaining parts taken from reference TRBV9 and TRBJ2-5, reads DSGVTQTPKHLITATGQRVTLRCSPRSGDLSVYWYQQSLDQGLQFLIQYYNGEERAKGNILERFSAQQFPDLHSELNLSSLELGDSALYFCASSVGNQGETQYFGPGTRLLVL.

The chain combines TRBV9 with TRBJ2-7, with D tentatively TRBD1 (5 bases). Germline CDR1 SGDLS, CDR2 YYNGEE. The CDR3 consists of 14 residues. The V gene lost 0 bases and the J gene lost 2 bases, with 9 bases spanning the gap. CDR3 sequence: CASSVGSGPYEQYF. The CDR3 bases are TGTGCCAGCAGCGTAGGGTCAGGGCCCTACGAGCAGTACTTC.

This clone was seen a single time. V gene TRBV7-2 combines with J gene TRBJ2-2; 9 bases match TRBD2. The CDR3 contains 15 residues. The V gene end was trimmed by 5 bases and the J gene end by 3 bases; junction bases not matched to a gene: 4. In germline, CDR1 is SGHTA, CDR2 FQGNSA. This chain's CDR3 is CASSPGLAYTGELFF. In DNA form, the CDR3 reads TGTGCCAGCAGCCCAGGACTAGCGTACACCGGGGAGCTGTTTTTT.

V and J are TRBV6-5 and TRBJ2-7; 10 nucleotides match TRBD1. V lost 7 bases to trimming and J lost 4 bases; unmatched junction nucleotides: 7. The CDR3 sequence is 14 residues long. Germline V gene data show CDR1 as MNHEY and CDR2 as SVGAGI. CDR3 in DNA: TGTGCCAGCAACCCGGACAGGGGGGGTTACGAGCAGTACTTC. Translated: CASNPDRGGYEQYF.

The chain combines TRBV9 with TRBJ2-7; TRBD2 matches 8 bases. Germline V gives CDR1 SGDLS, CDR2 YYNGEE. The J segment lost 0 bases and the V segment lost 0 bases, leaving 8 bases of the junction unmatched. The length of the CDR3 is 17 residues. The CDR3 sequence: CASSVGGRRGASYEQYF. The CDR3 DNA reads as TGTGCCAGCAGCGTAGGGGGCCGGCGGGGGGCCTCCTACGAGCAGTACTTC.

J is TRBJ1-2 and V is TRBV28; D gene ambiguous. V was shortened by 2 bases and J by 4 bases, with 5 bases between the two germline ends. Germline assignment: CDR1 MDHEN and CDR2 SYDVKM. The CDR3 length is 12 residues. CDR3 sequence reads: CASSLPRYGYTF. CDR3 in DNA: TGTGCCAGCAGTTTACCCCGCTATGGCTACACCTTC.